Below, one TCR beta chain is given with its context. The antigen remains unidentified. The same CDR3 arises from other DNA sequences in this sample as well. This entry comes from a study of metastatic and nonmetastatic thyroid tumors. Study background: For malignant and benign thyroid patients, tumor or nodule tissue and blood were the sources whose repertoires were compared.

Original handling: CDR3 was compared across clinicopathological groups, and the resulting differences were used to build a distant-metastasis classifier for papillary thyroid cancer. With MiXCR, TCRdb called clones anew from the PCR reads. The V and J calls reflect TCRdb's pipeline rather than the authors' work. The sample consists of approximately 84,000 clones, approximately 15% of them appearing once. Points from the study as a whole: Versus benign nodules, malignant thyroid tumors reportedly had significantly higher TCR beta diversity, in blood and tumor.

Each patient came to thyroid surgery without any prior treatment (of any kind). Germline-derived CDR1 and CDR2 are LGHNA and YNFKEQ. There are 17 residues in the CDR3. J lost 7 bases, V lost 1 base, and 10 bases had no gene match. This chain uses TRBV4-2 with TRBJ2-5; 12 bases align to TRBD2. Sequencing was done on a sample of blood. The TCR sequence derives from a female donor with papillary thyroid cancer or a benign thyroid nodule (not recorded which). Some clones in this sample may be carry-over from other donors' samples. In DNA form, the CDR3 reads TGTGCCAGCAGCCAAGCGGCTAGCGGGGGGGTCATAGGGACCCAGTACTTC. This encodes CASSQAASGGVIGTQYF.